This T cell receptor beta chain originates from a study of cytomegalovirus exposure and HLA in healthy donors (dated by TCRdb to the late 2010s). General notes on the study: An earlier analysis of approximately 600 of the donors reported about 250 Gb of sequence data and about 100 million unique TCR beta sequences from roughly 200 million T cells. An early release that covered some 630 HLA-typed donors contained 300 to 350 gigabases of sequencing data and approximately 85 million unique TCR sequences. The genetic ancestry cluster associated with self-reported Caucasian donors included 81% of the roughly 390 genotyped donors. The study aimed to test whether signatures of past pathogen exposure could be identified by cataloging public T cell receptors. The study profiled the T cell repertoires of hundreds of subjects by immunosequencing and related them to cytomegalovirus serostatus. A separate validation cohort of approximately 120 different subjects was used in addition to the approximately 700-subject first cohort. High-throughput TCR immunosequencing, statistical association of individual TCRs with disease status, and machine learning were combined to predict cytomegalovirus infection status. A later analysis re-examined previously published TCR beta repertoires from just over 650 donors and added high-resolution HLA genotyping to investigate patterns of TCR occurrence. Rather than using new phenotypic data, the later analysis identified candidate immune exposures from TCR beta sequences and from how often those sequences occurred across donors. An earlier analysis of 587 of the donors used high-throughput TCR beta sequencing to judge whether each TCR beta V gene segment behaved as functional or pseudogenic. Donor age, sex, ethnicity and CMV serostatus were compiled alongside the repertoire data. In a later genetic analysis, genome-wide SNP genotypes for about 65% of the 666 donors were used, and that subset was treated as a discovery cohort. Every repertoire in the discovery cohort had been generated on one and the same sequencing platform. HLA typing included class I and class II loci at four-digit resolution. Typing coverage differed by locus: A, B, C, DRB1 and DQB1 were typed in roughly 620-640 donors, DQA1 in 500 to 550, DPA1 in some 570, and DPB1 in 450 to 480. Four to six DR-DQ haplotypes were handled as single units for association and clustering, since linkage in the cohort was strong. Across under 500 genotyped donors of the cohort, an average of about 240,000 unique TCR beta nucleotide sequences per donor were sequenced, and roughly 20% of those sequences were non-productive. Broader findings and caveats from the paper: V-gene and J-gene trimming of TCR beta chains was associated with a missense DCLRE1C variant in a later genetic analysis, and the association was replicated in an independent cohort. While some public TCRs were present in many individuals, most TCR sequences turned up only very rarely across donors. Presence/absence analyses assumed roughly uniform sequencing depth across donors, an assumption that may not hold. In vitro tests confirmed that a few of the cytomegalovirus-associated TCR beta chains recognize cytomegalovirus antigens. The 87-base-pair reads could not distinguish some IMGT-functional V segments, including TRBV6-2 and TRBV6-3, so those segments were excluded. In a later analysis, most CMV-associated TCR beta chains were found to appear HLA-restricted, with HLA associations seemingly driven largely by CMV exposure. A later analysis reported that several top co-occurrence clusters appeared linked to parvovirus B19, influenza, CMV and Epstein-Barr virus. Correlated functional status among segregating V segments might reflect linkage disequilibrium, but an unknown experimental factor could not be ruled out. Strong co-occurrence of HLA alleles, especially DR and DQ, made assigning TCR associations to individual alleles difficult. A later analysis associated about 18,000 TCR beta sequences with specific HLA alleles at a false discovery rate of 0.05. The authors suggested that the approach could potentially be generalized to other disease states and immunological phenotypes. The earlier analysis of approximately 540 of the donors excluded over 15 rarely observed V segments, including chromosome 9 orphons, because counts were too low. In a later analysis, the rate of TCR association differed among HLA loci, with DRB1 alleles having the most associated TCRs and HLA-C alleles having the fewest. Broadly in line with IMGT annotations, most TCR beta V segments showed up in productive rearrangements about 87% or about 30% of the time in an earlier analysis of under 700 of the donors. HLA typing was unavailable for some donors at each locus, so association tests used only the typed subset. The study gave a list of over 150 TCR beta chains associated with cytomegalovirus. A further reported finding was that TCR beta sequences accurately predicted the HLA-A and HLA-B alleles for most subjects in the first cohort. In this cohort, only TCR beta chains were sequenced, and detectable features were limited by the absence of alpha or paired-chain data. CMV serostatus was the only immune exposure information available for the cohort. In both the original and validation cohorts, the classifier was reported to diagnose cytomegalovirus status with high specificity and sensitivity. In a later genetic analysis, fewer N-insertions in productive TCRs were reported among donors in an Asian-associated ancestry cluster than the approximately 710-donor mean. A cluster of highly shared sequence variants was judged likely to represent a technical artifact of the sequencing pipeline. In a later analysis, HLA-associated TCR beta chains were found to be more clonally expanded and to have lower generation probabilities than equally common non-associated chains.

Library construction relied on the immunoSEQ multiplex PCR assay. The multiplex PCR relied on a mix of 60 forward primers for TCR Vbeta segments and 13 reverse primers for TCR Jbeta segments. A multiplex PCR assay on genomic DNA amplified the CDR3 region of rearranged TCR beta genes. The Illumina HiSeq System was used to sequence the amplified TCR beta libraries as 87-base-pair reads. Under the source paper's analysis protocol: A later analysis counted tens of millions of unique TCR beta chains across the 666 repertoires, and roughly 10 million of these chains were shared by at least two donors. Raw reads were error-corrected and collapsed into unique sequences by a nearest-neighbor algorithm in which closely related sequences were merged to remove PCR and sequencing errors. V, D and J gene segments were assigned by aligning CDR3 sequences to IMGT reference sequences. Each retained sequence needed at least a six-nucleotide match to both a V gene segment and a J gene segment. A rearrangement was called productive if the CDR3 had no stop codons and remained in frame with V and J, and every other rearrangement was called non-productive. Following IMGT convention, CDR3 was defined as the stretch from the second conserved V-encoded cysteine up to the conserved J-encoded phenylalanine. Sequences without an unambiguous match to a single V gene segment were excluded from the earlier analysis of about 600 of the donors. In an earlier analysis of some 590 of the donors, V segments were called functional above 56.7% productive rearrangements and were called segregating when the between-donor standard deviation exceeded 5%. To diagnose cytomegalovirus status from the catalog of TCR beta chain sequences, a statistical classification framework was built. A later analysis assigned V and J genes by comparing TCR nucleotide sequences with IMGT/GENE-DB human TR gene sequences. The TCRdist pipeline was used in a later analysis to assign CDR3 sequences and most-parsimonious VDJ recombination scenarios. In a later analysis, each TCR beta chain was defined by its CDR3 amino acid sequence together with its V-gene family, and reads without a unique V-gene family were excluded. In a later analysis, a few hundred highly shared, low-generation-probability nucleotide sequences were removed to address suspected cross-contamination and a sequencing artifact. For each public chain, a later analysis derived a clonal expansion index from normalized ranks of inferred template counts within each repertoire. A later analysis computed generation probabilities with a VDJ recombination model fitted to out-of-frame rearrangements, and checked the results against IGoR. In a later analysis, hypergeometric tests were used to score TCR-TCR, TCR-HLA and TCR-CMV co-occurrence, with a repertoire-size bias correction applied to TCR pairs. In a later analysis, false discovery rates were estimated by permuting HLA or CMV assignments 20 times. In a later analysis, co-occurring TCRs were grouped with DBSCAN, and TCRdist sequence similarity was added when clustering was performed within HLA-allele-positive subsets. Co-occurrence clustering excluded repertoires with fewer than 30,000 or more than 120,000 public chains, plus five with anomalous nucleotide sharing. What TCRdb holds here is the immuneACCESS table cut down to in-frame rearrangements. Part of the clones is not present; checked against another copy, under half of the missing clones reflect an unresolved V gene, and the others are unexplained. The V and J calls and clone size are taken from that table; D and trimming were inferred from the DNA. The table kept for this sample lists tens of thousands of clones. The top ten constitute 10% to 15% of the sample.

About this clone: The antigen it binds to is not known.

The cohort comprised 710 or so healthy bone marrow donors. All cohort members were sampled while nominally healthy, although unrecorded immune exposures were likely present. The donor tested CMV seropositive, placing the donor among the 289 seropositive members of the cohort. A peripheral blood sample was provided by each donor, and peripheral blood mononuclear cells were used for TCR beta sequencing. The Qiagen DNeasy Blood Extraction Kit was used to extract genomic DNA from the blood cell samples. The germline V gene encodes CDR1 LNHDA and CDR2 SQIVND (reference sequence). Spanning cysteine to phenylalanine, the CDR3 consists of 18 amino acids. The DNA shown is the 54-base CDR3, in frame from base 1. V is pruned by 3 bases and J by 3 bases, leaving 13 bases of the junction without a gene match.

The sequenced sample was PBMCs. The chain uses TRBV19 and TRBJ1-1; TRBD1 agrees with 10 junctional bases. This sequence was found in an older woman in good health and CMV-seropositive. The bases are TGTGCCAGTAGTATCCCCCCCAGACAGGGGGCTTGGTACACTGAAGCTTTCTTT. Its protein product is CASSIPPRQGAWYTEAFF.